The 24 T cell receptor beta chains below all came from one sample that was sequenced in a study of cytomegalovirus exposure and HLA in healthy donors. Researchers ran the PCR with 60 Vbeta and 13 Jbeta primers. Clones were sequenced by immunoSEQ multiplex PCR, and TCRdb holds only the in-frame ones, with some missing. The data contain over 250,000 clones, under 80% of them singletons. Sequenced sample: PBMCs. The receptors shown here come from a female donor in good health and CMV-seronegative.

V gene TRBV10-2 combines with J gene TRBJ2-1; TRBD1 matches at 7 bases. Trimming removed 6 bases from V and 5 bases from J; junction bases left unmatched: 19. Germline values: CDR1 WSHSY, CDR2 SAAADI. CDR3 length equals 18 residues. The CDR3 DNA reads as TGCGCCAGCAGGATAGGGGGCGAGATGAGACTAATCGACAATGAGCAGTTCTTC. Translated: CASRIGGEMRLIDNEQFF.

The chain is built from TRBV6-5 and TRBJ2-7; TRBD2 is a possible D gene (5 bases). Looked up from germline, CDR1 is MNHEY and CDR2 is SVGAGI. This CDR3 is 15 amino acids long. V shed 3 bases and J shed 3 bases, with 15 bases lying between them. The CDR3 loop reads CASSYRPPEGYEQYF. The CDR3 bases are TGTGCCAGCAGTTATAGACCCCCCGAGGGCTACGAGCAGTACTTC.

The CDR3 sequence is CASSGRTSGRLNEQFF. Here the CDR3 DNA reads TGTGCCAGCAGCGGGCGGACTAGCGGGAGATTGAATGAGCAGTTCTTC. The genes are TRBV11-2 and TRBJ2-1; TRBD2 matches at 13 bases. Trimming at V came to 5 bases and at J to 7 bases, leaving 8 bases not matched to a gene. This CDR3 is 16 amino acids long. Germline V lookup: CDR1 SGHAT, CDR2 FQNNGV.

The DNA of the CDR3 is TGTGCCAGCAGCTCCCAATTCCCGGGGGGGGCTAATGGATACGAGCAGTACTTC. It is translated as CASSSQFPGGANGYEQYF. This chain uses TRBV7-8 with TRBJ2-7; 8 positions match TRBD2. The CDR3 runs to 18 residues. Unmatched junction bases numbered 18, after V lost 4 bases and J lost 4 bases. CDR1 is SGHVS, CDR2 FQNEAQ, per germline.

This rearrangement joins TRBV5-4 to TRBJ2-5, with unresolved D. The end of the DNA fits TRBJ2-7 better, so the J call may be wrong. Germline values: CDR1 SGHNT, CDR2 YYREEE (reference sequence). This CDR3 comprises 12 residues. In DNA form, the CDR3 reads TGTGCCAGCAGCACTGATTCCTACGAGCAGTACTTC. Encoded protein: CASSTDSYEQYF.

This chain links TRBV6-1 with TRBJ2-3, with 8 bases fitting TRBD1. The CDR3 totals 14 residues. Germline trimming cut 6 bases from V and 2 bases from J; bases unmatched to any gene: 4. Germline CDR1 and CDR2: MNHNS and SASEGT. Written as DNA, the CDR3 is TGTGCCAGCAGGAAGACAGGGGTCACAGATACGCAGTATTTT. Protein sequence: CASRKTGVTDTQYF.

The chain links TRBV5-4 to TRBJ2-1; TRBD1 matches at 8 bases. This CDR3 spans 15 amino acids. V trimming: 0 bases; J trimming: 7 bases; junction bases outside the gene matches: 6. The germline gives CDR1 SGHNT, CDR2 YYREEE (reference sequence). CDR3 sequence: CASSLATGERNEQFF. CDR3 coding DNA: TGTGCCAGCAGCTTGGCGACAGGGGAGAGGAATGAGCAGTTCTTC.

This clone occurred a few times. The chain couples TRBV15 to TRBJ2-4; 11 bases align to TRBD2. Germline CDR1 LNHNV, CDR2 YYDKDF (reference sequence). The V segment lost 0 bases and the J segment 0 bases; nucleotides outside the gene matches: 4. This CDR3 spans 18 amino acids. CDR3 amino acids: CATSRELAGGKAKNIQYF. CDR3 sequence (DNA): TGTGCCACCAGCAGAGAGCTAGCGGGAGGTAAAGCCAAAAACATTCAGTACTTC. The full variable domain, its missing parts supplied by reference TRBV15 and TRBJ2-4, is DAMVIQNPRYQVTQFGKPVTLSCSQTLNHNVMYWYQQKSSQAPKLLFHYYDKDFNNEADTPDNFQSRRPNTSFCFLDIRSPGLGDTAMYLCATSRELAGGKAKNIQYFGAGTRLSVL.

The rearrangement links TRBV7-9 to TRBJ2-7, with a tentative D call TRBD2 (6 bases). From germline, CDR1 is SEHNR and CDR2 FQNEAQ (reference sequence). Trimming cost V 3 bases and J 4 bases, with 19 bases left between them. This CDR3 contains 16 residues. In DNA, the CDR3 is TGTGCCAGCAGCTTCTTGTCTGGGCGGGGATTATACGAGCAGTACTTC. Translating it yields CASSFLSGRGLYEQYF. Full variable domain (rest looked up from reference TRBV7-9 and TRBJ2-7): DTGVSQNPRHKITKRGQNVTFRCDPISEHNRLYWYRQTLGQGPEFLTYFQNEAQLEKSRLLSDRFSAERPKGSFSTLEIQRTEQGDSAMYLCASSFLSGRGLYEQYFGPGTRLTVT.

This sequence joins TRBV5-1 and TRBJ2-3, with 12 bases matching TRBD2. V lost 6 bases, J lost 0 bases, and 11 bases stayed unmatched. This CDR3 has 18 residues. Germline-derived CDR1 and CDR2 are SGHRS and YFSETQ. The CDR3 nucleotides read TGCGCCAGCAACCACGGCCCTAGCGGGAGGGCGAGCACAGATACGCAGTATTTT. Its protein product is CASNHGPSGRASTDTQYF.

This sequence joins TRBV27 and TRBJ1-4; possible D gene TRBD1, 6 bases. The V gene's germline CDR1 is MNHEY and CDR2 SMNVEV (reference sequence). V dropped 5 bases and J dropped 5 bases, with 12 bases sitting between them. CDR3 length: 14 residues. Here the CDR3 DNA reads TGTGCCAGCAGTCCCGGACAGCTGAATGAAAAACTGTTTTTT. Its translation is CASSPGQLNEKLFF.

This sequence joins TRBV9 and TRBJ1-4; no definite D call. The V end lost 3 bases, the J end lost 0 bases, and 9 bases lay between the germline ends. This CDR3 has 15 residues. Per germline, CDR1 SGDLS and CDR2 YYNGEE. Written as DNA, the CDR3 is TGTGCCAGCAGCGCCAGAGGGACAACTAATGAAAAACTGTTTTTT. Translation gives CASSARGTTNEKLFF.

This chain links TRBV12-2 with TRBJ1-3; the table's TRBD1 call for D was not verified on the DNA. TRBV12-2 is assigned pseudogene status. CDR3 length: 19 residues. CDR3 nucleotide sequence: TGTGCAAGTCGCTTAGCGTTCGTCCAGCAGGGGTTTTGTGGAAACACCATATATTTT. Translating gives CASRLAFVQQGFCGNTIYF.

CDR3 in amino acids: CASSLPPAYNEQFF. In nucleotides, the CDR3 is TGTGCCAGCAGCTTACCCCCGGCCTACAATGAGCAGTTCTTC. The chain couples TRBV5-4 to TRBJ2-1; D is ambiguous. Per the germline V gene, CDR1 is SGHNT and CDR2 is YYREEE (reference sequence). There are 14 residues in the CDR3. Trimming took 2 bases from V and 2 from J, leaving 8 bases between them. Supplemented by reference TRBV5-4 and TRBJ2-1, the full variable domain reads ETGVTQSPTHLIKTRGQQVTLRCSSQSGHNTVSWYQQALGQGPQFIFQYYREEENGRGNFPPRFSGLQFPNYSSELNVNALELDDSALYLCASSLPPAYNEQFFGPGTRLTVL.

The CDR3: CASSPLGGTQYF. CDR3 in DNA: TGTGCCAGCTCACCACTAGGGGGGACCCAGTACTTC. The genes are TRBV18 and TRBJ2-5; TRBD1 might be the D (6 bases). With 1 base removed from V and 7 bases from J, the gap between germline ends came to 7 bases. This CDR3 spans 12 amino acids. The germline V gene encodes CDR1 KGHSH and CDR2 LQKENI. The entire variable domain, with the rest obtained from reference TRBV18 and TRBJ2-5, is as follows: NAGVMQNPRHLVRRRGQEARLRCSPMKGHSHVYWYRQLPEEGLKFMVYLQKENIIDESGMPKERFSAEFPKEGPSILRIQQVVRGDSAAYFCASSPLGGTQYFGPGTRLLVL.

This clone was seen more than once but under ten times. The chain joins TRBV2 to TRBJ1-4; perhaps TRBD1 as D (5 bases). V was shortened by 6 bases and J by 5 bases, with 16 bases between the two germline ends. Germline assignment: CDR1 SNHLY and CDR2 FYNNEI. The CDR3 covers 15 residues. The CDR3 here is CASSNTGLPNEKLFF. The CDR3 DNA follows: TGTGCCAGCAGCAATACGGGACTGCCAAATGAAAAACTGTTTTTT.

In this sample, this clone turned up a few times. The chain is built from TRBV10-3 and TRBJ2-7; 10 bases align to TRBD2. CDR1 is ENHRY and CDR2 is SYGVKD in the germline V gene. The CDR3 contains 16 residues. The V and J ends lost 3 bases and 4 bases, in that order; junction bases with no gene match: 9. The CDR3 DNA reads TGTGCCATCAGTGACGGTCCTAGCGGGAGTCCGTACGAGCAGTACTTC. Amino acid sequence: CAISDGPSGSPYEQYF.

The J gene is TRBJ1-2, the V gene TRBV28; 7 bases align to TRBD1. Germline CDR1 and CDR2: MDHEN and SYDVKM. With V trimmed by 3 bases and J by 8 bases, 6 bases remained unmatched. The CDR3 has 13 amino acids. The CDR3 region is CASSLGQPLGYTF. For the CDR3, the DNA is TGTGCCAGCAGTTTGGGACAGCCCCTAGGCTACACCTTC.

This clone was observed a handful of times. The chain links TRBV5-6 to TRBJ1-2; maybe TRBD1 (5 bases). The CDR3 is 14 residues long. Trimming pared 2 bases from V and 3 bases from J, leaving 11 bases between. Germline V gene lookup returns CDR1 SGHDT and CDR2 YYEEEE. The CDR3 reads CASSLAGVDYGYTF. CDR3 sequence (DNA): TGTGCCAGCAGCTTAGCGGGGGTCGACTATGGCTACACCTTC.

V gene TRBV5-1 combines with J gene TRBJ1-1; TRBD1 aligns across 10 bases. Trimming cost V 0 bases and J 4 bases; bases outside gene matches: 6. Looked up from germline, CDR1 is SGHRS and CDR2 is YFSETQ. The CDR3 totals 16 residues. The CDR3 protein is CASSLAVTGGPTEAFF. The CDR3 nucleotides are TGCGCCAGCAGCTTGGCCGTGACAGGGGGCCCCACTGAAGCTTTCTTT.

The gene calls are TRBV7-9 and TRBJ2-2; no clear D. Germline values: CDR1 SEHNR, CDR2 FQNEAQ (reference sequence). The CDR3 consists of 18 residues. Deletions cut 1 base from V and 3 bases from J, with 18 bases between. CDR3: CASSLVRNLGIDTGELFF. CDR3 bases: TGTGCCAGCAGCTTAGTCCGGAACTTGGGCATTGACACCGGGGAGCTGTTTTTT.

This clone was counted a few times. The chain has TRBV11-2 and TRBJ2-2; D possibly corresponds to TRBD2 (6 bases). The CDR3 is made up of 14 amino acids. Germline V lookup: CDR1 SGHAT, CDR2 FQNNGV. V lost 4 bases, J lost 5 bases, and 11 bases lay in between. Written as DNA, the CDR3 is TGTGCCAGCAGCTACCTAGCGCTGACCGGGGAGCTGTTTTTT. This encodes CASSYLALTGELFF.

Details on this clone: A read error may account for a junction end that differs from germline. This rearrangement joins TRBV7-9 to TRBJ1-2; no firm D call. The CDR3 sequence is 16 residues long. Germline lookup yields CDR1 SEHNR and CDR2 FQNEAQ (reference sequence). CDR3 amino acids: CSSSLSRVDKDYGYTF. DNA of the CDR3: TGTTCCAGCAGCTTAAGCCGCGTCGACAAAGACTATGGCTACACCTTC.

The chain links TRBV21-1 to TRBJ2-5; the table's D gene call, TRBD2, was not cross checked with the DNA. TRBV21-1 is listed as a pseudogene. The CDR3 spans 12 residues. CDR3 sequence (DNA): TGTGCCAGCAGCAACTTTGAAGAGACCCAGTACTTC. It is translated as CASSNFEETQYF.